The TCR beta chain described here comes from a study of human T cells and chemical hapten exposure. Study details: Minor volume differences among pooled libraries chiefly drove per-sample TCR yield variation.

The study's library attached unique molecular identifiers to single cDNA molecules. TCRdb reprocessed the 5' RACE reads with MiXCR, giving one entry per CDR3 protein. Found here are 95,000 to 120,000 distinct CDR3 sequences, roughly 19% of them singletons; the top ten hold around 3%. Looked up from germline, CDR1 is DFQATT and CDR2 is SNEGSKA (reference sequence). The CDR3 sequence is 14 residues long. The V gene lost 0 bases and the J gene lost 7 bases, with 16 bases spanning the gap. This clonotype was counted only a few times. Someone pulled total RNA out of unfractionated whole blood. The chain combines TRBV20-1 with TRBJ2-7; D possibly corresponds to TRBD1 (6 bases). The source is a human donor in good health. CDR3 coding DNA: TGCAGTGCTAGAGATTTCAAGGGGGTGGGAGAGCAGTACTTC. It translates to CSARDFKGVGEQYF.